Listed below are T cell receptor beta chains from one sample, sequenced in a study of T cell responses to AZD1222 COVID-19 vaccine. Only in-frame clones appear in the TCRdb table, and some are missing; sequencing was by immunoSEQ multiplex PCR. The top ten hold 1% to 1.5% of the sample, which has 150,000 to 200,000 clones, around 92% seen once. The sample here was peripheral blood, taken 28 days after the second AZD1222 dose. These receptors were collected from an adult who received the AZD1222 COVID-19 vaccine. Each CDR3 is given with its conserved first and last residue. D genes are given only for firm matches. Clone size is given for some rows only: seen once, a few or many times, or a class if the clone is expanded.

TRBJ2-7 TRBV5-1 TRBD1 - CASSWGQGLYEQYF TGCGCCAGCAGCTGGGGACAGGGACTCTACGAGCAGTACTTC
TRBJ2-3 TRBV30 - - CAWTPAASTDTQYF TGTGCCTGGACCCCAGCGGCTAGCACAGATACGCAGTATTTT
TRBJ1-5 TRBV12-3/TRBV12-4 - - CASSLDSNQPQHF TGTGCCAGCAGTTTAGACAGCAATCAGCCCCAGCATTTT
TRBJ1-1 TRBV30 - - CAWSGPEAFF TGTGCCTGGAGTGGACCCGAAGCTTTCTTT
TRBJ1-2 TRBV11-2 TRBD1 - CASSPSPDRAQVNYGYTF TGTGCCAGCAGCCCCTCCCCGGACAGGGCCCAGGTTAACTATGGCTACACCTTC
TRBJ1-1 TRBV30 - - CAWSVQGENTEAFF TGTGCCTGGAGTGTGCAGGGAGAGAACACTGAAGCTTTCTTT
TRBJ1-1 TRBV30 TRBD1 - CAWNAEQGGGKAFF TGTGCCTGGAACGCAGAACAGGGGGGGGGAAAAGCTTTCTTT
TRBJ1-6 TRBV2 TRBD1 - CASSAWTGPDNSPLHF TGTGCCAGCAGCGCCTGGACAGGGCCTGATAATTCACCCCTCCACTTT
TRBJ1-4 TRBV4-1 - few CASSSQGLTNEKLFF TGCGCCAGCAGCTCCCAGGGGCTCACTAATGAAAAACTGTTTTTT
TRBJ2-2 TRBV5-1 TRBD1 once CASRAGTGITPGELFF TGCGCCAGCCGAGCAGGGACAGGGATAACACCCGGGGAGCTGTTTTTT
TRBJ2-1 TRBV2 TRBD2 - CASTPTGGEQFF TGTGCCAGCACCCCGACGGGGGGTGAGCAGTTCTTC
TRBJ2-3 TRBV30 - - CAWSAAYTDTQYF TGTGCCTGGAGTGCAGCCTACACAGATACGCAGTATTTT
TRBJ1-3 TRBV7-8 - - CASSLGPGGNTIYF TGTGCCAGCAGCTTGGGGCCTGGAGGAAACACCATATATTTT
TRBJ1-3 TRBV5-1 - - CASSQDGSGNTIYF TGCGCCAGCAGCCAGGACGGCTCTGGAAACACCATATATTTT
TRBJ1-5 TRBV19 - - CASQRGSGIMPQHF TGTGCCAGCCAAAGGGGAAGCGGGATTATGCCCCAGCATTTT